This is a list of T cell receptor beta chains from one sample in a study of blood T cell repertoires in COVID-19. TCRdb's table, derived via immunoSEQ multiplex PCR, lists solely in-frame clones and lacks some. The data show 250,000 to 350,000 clones, approximately 83% seen once. The sequencing input was PBMCs or T cells enriched from blood (not recorded which). The receptors were gathered from a woman in her 30s who had recovered from COVID-19. Both conserved end residues are part of each CDR3. D genes are given only for firm matches. Expanded clones get a size class; other rows say once, few or many, or leave the size out.

v_call: TRBV29-1
d_call: TRBD1
clone_size: .
j_call: TRBJ1-1
cdr3_nt: TGCAGCGCCGCGACAGGGGTCACTGAAGCTTTCTTT
cdr3_aa: CSAATGVTEAFF

v_call: TRBV12-5
d_call: .
clone_size: .
j_call: TRBJ2-5
cdr3_nt: TGTGCTAGTGGGCAGAATCTAGGGCCAGGGGAAGAGACCCAGTACTTC
cdr3_aa: CASGQNLGPGEETQYF

v_call: TRBV7-2
d_call: .
clone_size: .
j_call: TRBJ2-3
cdr3_nt: TGTGCCAGCAGCTTAGGAGCAGATACGCAGTATTTT
cdr3_aa: CASSLGADTQYF

v_call: TRBV14
d_call: .
clone_size: .
j_call: TRBJ1-1
cdr3_nt: TGTGCCAGCAGCCAAGTCGGGGGGAACACTGAAGCTTTCTTT
cdr3_aa: CASSQVGGNTEAFF

v_call: TRBV5-5
d_call: TRBD1
clone_size: few
j_call: TRBJ2-2
cdr3_nt: TGTGCCAGCAGCTTGAAGGGGGCGACCTCCGGGGAGCTGTTTTTT
cdr3_aa: CASSLKGATSGELFF

v_call: TRBV19
d_call: .
clone_size: .
j_call: TRBJ1-5
cdr3_nt: TGTGCCAGTAGTACGGTGGGCGCTGGGCCCCAGCATTTT
cdr3_aa: CASSTVGAGPQHF

v_call: TRBV14
d_call: .
clone_size: .
j_call: TRBJ2-1
cdr3_nt: TGTGCCAGCAGCCAGGGGAGCGGAGGGTACTCCTACAATGAGCAGTTCTTC
cdr3_aa: CASSQGSGGYSYNEQFF

v_call: TRBV30
d_call: .
clone_size: once
j_call: TRBJ1-5
cdr3_nt: TGTGCCTGGACCCAGGGGAGCAATCAGCCCCAGCATTTT
cdr3_aa: CAWTQGSNQPQHF

v_call: TRBV5-1
d_call: TRBD1
clone_size: .
j_call: TRBJ2-3
cdr3_nt: TGCGCCAGCAGCGGGACGACAGGGAGCGATACGCAGTATTTT
cdr3_aa: CASSGTTGSDTQYF

v_call: TRBV27
d_call: TRBD1
clone_size: .
j_call: TRBJ2-7
cdr3_nt: TGTGCCAGCAGTTTACTTCAGGGGGCGAGGTACGAGCAGTACTTC
cdr3_aa: CASSLLQGARYEQYF

v_call: TRBV4-1
d_call: .
clone_size: few
j_call: TRBJ1-6
cdr3_nt: TGCGCCAGCAGCCAACCACAGGGTTGGTCTTCACCCCTCCACTTT
cdr3_aa: CASSQPQGWSSPLHF

v_call: TRBV27
d_call: .
clone_size: .
j_call: TRBJ1-1
cdr3_nt: TGTGCCAGCAGTCCATATCAGGGCGGGGGTGACACTGAAGCTTTCTTT
cdr3_aa: CASSPYQGGGDTEAFF

v_call: TRBV28
d_call: .
clone_size: .
j_call: TRBJ1-2
cdr3_nt: TGTGCCAGCAGTGAGGGTCGGGAGAGAGGCTACACCTTC
cdr3_aa: CASSEGRERGYTF

v_call: TRBV7-9
d_call: .
clone_size: .
j_call: TRBJ2-1
cdr3_nt: TGTGCCAGCAGCTCACAGGGCAATGAGCAGTTCTTC
cdr3_aa: CASSSQGNEQFF

v_call: TRBV2
d_call: TRBD2
clone_size: .
j_call: TRBJ2-4
cdr3_nt: TGTGCCAGCAGTGATCAGAAGACTAGCGGGGGGGCAAACATTCAGTACTTC
cdr3_aa: CASSDQKTSGGANIQYF

v_call: TRBV11-2
d_call: .
clone_size: .
j_call: TRBJ2-7
cdr3_nt: TGTGCCAGCAGCTTGGGGGGTGGGAGCTACGAGCAGTACTTC
cdr3_aa: CASSLGGGSYEQYF

v_call: TRBV27
d_call: TRBD1
clone_size: .
j_call: TRBJ1-2
cdr3_nt: TGTGCCAGCAGTTTGGGGACAGGGAACTATGGCTACACCTTC
cdr3_aa: CASSLGTGNYGYTF

v_call: TRBV9
d_call: .
clone_size: .
j_call: TRBJ2-3
cdr3_nt: TGTGCCAGCAGCTCCACAGGGGGGGGAACAGATACGCAGTATTTT
cdr3_aa: CASSSTGGGTDTQYF

v_call: TRBV2
d_call: .
clone_size: .
j_call: TRBJ1-5
cdr3_nt: TGTGCCAGCAGCGAAGGGGCAGGGAGGACGAATCAGCCCCAGCATTTT
cdr3_aa: CASSEGAGRTNQPQHF

v_call: TRBV28
d_call: .
clone_size: once
j_call: TRBJ1-2
cdr3_nt: TGTGCCAGCAGTTTGGAAGCAGGGTATGGCTACACCTTC
cdr3_aa: CASSLEAGYGYTF

v_call: TRBV24-1
d_call: .
clone_size: .
j_call: TRBJ2-2
cdr3_nt: TGTGCCACCAGTGATGGGGAACTAGCAGACACCGGGGAGCTGTTTTTT
cdr3_aa: CATSDGELADTGELFF

v_call: TRBV5-1
d_call: TRBD1
clone_size: .
j_call: TRBJ1-1
cdr3_nt: TGCGCCAGCAGCTTGGGTCAGGGGGCCTACACTGAAGCTTTCTTT
cdr3_aa: CASSLGQGAYTEAFF

v_call: TRBV7-8
d_call: TRBD1
clone_size: .
j_call: TRBJ1-2
cdr3_nt: TGTGCCAGCAGCTTCCCAATTGGGCAGGGGGCGCAGGGTTCGGGTGGCTACACCTTC
cdr3_aa: CASSFPIGQGAQGSGGYTF

v_call: TRBV9
d_call: .
clone_size: .
j_call: TRBJ2-6
cdr3_nt: TGTGCCAGCAGCGCTCTCTCTGGGGCCAACGTCCTGACTTTC
cdr3_aa: CASSALSGANVLTF

v_call: TRBV7-9
d_call: TRBD1
clone_size: .
j_call: TRBJ1-4
cdr3_nt: TGTGCCAGCAGCGCGGGGAGGGACAGGGTGGAGAAAAAACTGTTTTTT
cdr3_aa: CASSAGRDRVEKKLFF